These 31 T cell receptor beta chains were all obtained from the same sample, sequenced in a study of control samples from healthy donors and cancer patients. Assay used: immunoSEQ multiplex PCR; TCRdb lists only in-frame clones, some missing. The repertoire holds about 130,000 clones, 90% seen once, with under 3% in the top ten. The sample taken for sequencing was blood. The receptor set was obtained from a man aged 40-49 years in good health.

This chain connects TRBV9 to TRBJ2-1, with D unclear. This CDR3 comprises 14 residues. Trimming cost V 5 bases and J 0 bases, with 9 bases left between them. Germline V CDR1 and CDR2: SGDLS, YYNGEE. In DNA form, the CDR3 reads TGTGCCAGCAGTCTCACCAGCTCCTACAATGAGCAGTTCTTC. Its protein is CASSLTSSYNEQFF.

The V and J genes are TRBV10-3 and TRBJ1-5; 8 nucleotides match TRBD1. CDR1 ENHRY and CDR2 SYGVKD come from the germline V gene. CDR3 size: 15 residues. J was trimmed by 5 bases and V by 4 bases; bases with no gene match: 7. CDR3 in DNA: TGTGCCATCAGTGCCGGACAGGGAATTGATCAGCCCCAGCATTTT. Its translation is CAISAGQGIDQPQHF.

The chain employs TRBV7-9 and TRBJ2-3; no clear D. Germline assignment: CDR1 SEHNR and CDR2 FQNEAQ (reference sequence). Trimming left V 0 bases short and J 2 bases short, with 6 bases between. The CDR3 sequence is 14 residues long. The CDR3 here is CASSLAGFTDTQYF. CDR3 in DNA: TGTGCCAGCAGCTTAGCGGGTTTCACAGATACGCAGTATTTT.

This clone was observed a single time. This chain links TRBV6-5 with TRBJ2-3; 7 nucleotides align to TRBD2. The J segment lost 6 bases and the V segment lost 10 bases, leaving 4 bases of the junction unmatched. Germline CDR1 is MNHEY and CDR2 is SVGAGI. The CDR3 spans 11 residues. The CDR3 spells CATQRGDTQYF. For the CDR3, the DNA is TGTGCCACCCAGCGGGGCGATACGCAGTATTTT.

V usage is TRBV12-3 or TRBV12-4 and J usage is TRBJ2-2; 9 nucleotides match TRBD1. J was trimmed by 5 bases and V by 8 bases; bases with no gene match: 3. The CDR3 consists of 13 residues. The CDR3 reads CASSQGATGELFF. The CDR3 bases are TGTGCCAGCTCACAGGGGGCAACCGGGGAGCTGTTTTTT.

V and J are TRBV21-1 and TRBJ1-2; TRBD1 reflects the table's D call only, with no check against the DNA. TRBV21-1 is a documented pseudogene. CDR3 length: 14 residues. In DNA, the CDR3 is TGTGCCAGCAGCAGACCGGGACAGGTTACCGACTACACCTTC. Translating it yields CASSRPGQVTDYTF.

This clone was seen once. The V call is TRBV5-1, the J call TRBJ2-7; TRBD1 matches 7 bases. CDR1 and CDR2 (germline): SGHRS, YFSETQ. The CDR3 is 15 residues long. V lost 4 bases, J lost 0 bases, and 7 bases stayed unmatched. CDR3 residues: CASSQGDMSSYEQYF. The CDR3 nucleotides are TGCGCCAGCAGCCAGGGGGACATGAGCTCCTACGAGCAGTACTTC.

This chain joins TRBV7-8 and TRBJ2-1; TRBD2 agrees at 10 bases. The CDR3 loop spans 13 amino acids. Unmatched junction bases numbered 10, after V lost 8 bases and J lost 12 bases. Germline V lookup: CDR1 SGHVS, CDR2 FQNEAQ. CDR3 region: CASRQRGGGLQFF. The CDR3 DNA sequence: TGTGCCAGCCGGCAGCGGGGGGGCGGATTGCAGTTCTTC.

The rearrangement joins TRBV5-1 to TRBJ1-5, with TRBD1 as a possible D gene (6 bases). Trimming left V 4 bases short and J 0 bases short, with 14 bases between. Germline lookup yields CDR1 SGHRS and CDR2 YFSETQ. This CDR3 has 16 residues. The CDR3 is CASSRGPPYSNQPQHF. As DNA, the CDR3 is TGCGCCAGCAGCCGGGGGCCTCCCTATAGCAATCAGCCCCAGCATTTT.

The chain links TRBV7-6 to TRBJ2-7; D not certain. This CDR3 is built from 13 residues. Trimming took off 1 base at V and 5 bases at J, with 9 bases between the two ends. Germline V gene sequence: CDR1 SGHVS, CDR2 FNYEAQ. CDR3 nucleotides: TGTGCCAGCAGCTTAGTTGCAGGCAACGAGCAGTACTTC. Translating gives CASSLVAGNEQYF. Filled out from reference TRBV7-6 and TRBJ2-7, the complete variable domain reads GAGVSQSPRYKVTKRGQDVALRCDPISGHVSLYWYRQALGQGPEFLTYFNYEAQQDKSGLPNDRFSAERPEGSISTLTIQRTEQRDSAMYRCASSLVAGNEQYFGPGTRLTVT.

The chain employs TRBV5-6 and TRBJ2-5; TRBD2 matches at 7 bases. V was pared by 4 bases and J by 4 bases, with 13 bases of the junction left unmatched. Germline V gene lookup returns CDR1 SGHDT and CDR2 YYEEEE. CDR3 length: 16 residues. The CDR3 DNA sequence: TGTGCCAGCAGCCACCCCCGACTAGCCGGTACAGAGACCCAGTACTTC. It codes for CASSHPRLAGTETQYF.

This chain links TRBV7-2 with TRBJ2-3; the D is unclear. Trimming pared 5 bases from V and 5 bases from J, leaving 8 bases between. The CDR3 is 12 residues long. Germline lookup yields CDR1 SGHTA and CDR2 FQGNSA. CDR3 protein: CASSPSRDTQYF. The DNA for the CDR3 is TGTGCCAGCAGCCCTTCCCGAGATACGCAGTATTTT. Full variable domain (missing parts from reference TRBV7-2 and TRBJ2-3): GAGVSQSPSNKVTEKGKDVELRCDPISGHTALYWYRQSLGQGLEFLIYFQGNSAPDKSGLPSDRFSAERTGGSVSTLTIQRTQQEDSAVYLCASSPSRDTQYFGPGTRLTVL.

The V call is TRBV20-1, the J call TRBJ1-2, with a tentative D call TRBD1 (5 bases). The CDR3 spans 11 residues. CDR1 is DFQATT, CDR2 SNEGSKA, per germline (reference sequence). Between the trimmed V and J ends, which lost 7 bases and 7 bases, there was a span of 13 bases. CDR3 coding DNA: TGCAGTGGCAGGGCGATTGGTGGCTACACCTTC. This codes for CSGRAIGGYTF.

The V and J genes are TRBV3-1 (or the pseudogene TRBV3-2) and TRBJ1-5; D uncertain. The germline CDR1 and CDR2 sequences are LGHDT and YNNKEL (reference sequence). The CDR3 length is 16 residues. Deletions cut 0 bases from V and 6 bases from J, with 15 bases between. CDR3 nucleotides: TGTGCCAGCAGCCAAGATCTCTCCTTTGGAGGTCAGCCCCAGCATTTT. Translating gives CASSQDLSFGGQPQHF.

This clone was observed a few times. The V and J genes are TRBV11-2 and TRBJ2-7, with a tentative D call TRBD2 (5 bases). The V end was cut by 2 bases, the J end by 7 bases, with 9 bases between. The CDR3 has 12 residues. The V gene's germline CDR1 is SGHAT and CDR2 FQNNGV. CDR3 region: CASSLSGSEQYF. The CDR3 nucleotides are TGTGCCAGCAGCTTAAGTGGGAGTGAGCAGTACTTC. The full variable domain, completed using reference TRBV11-2 and TRBJ2-7, is EAGVAQSPRYKIIEKRQSVAFWCNPISGHATLYWYQQILGQGPKLLIQFQNNGVVDDSQLPKDRFSAERLKGVDSTLKIQPAKLEDSAVYLCASSLSGSEQYFGPGTRLTVT.

V usage is TRBV10-1 and J usage is TRBJ2-5; 12 bases map to TRBD1. CDR1 is WNHNN and CDR2 is SYGVQD in the germline V gene (reference sequence). J was trimmed by 4 bases and V by 8 bases; bases with no gene match: 5. The CDR3 loop spans 14 amino acids. DNA for the CDR3: TGCGCCAGCTCCCGGGACAGGGGGCGAGAGACCCAGTACTTC. It codes for CASSRDRGRETQYF.

This clone was detected only once. The chain combines TRBV28 with TRBJ2-7; 8 bases match TRBD2. The trim removed 5 bases at V and 5 bases at J, leaving 11 bases unmatched. Germline V lookup: CDR1 MDHEN, CDR2 SYDVKM. The CDR3 covers 15 residues. The CDR3 here is CASSPTSGLEDEQYF. For the CDR3, the DNA is TGTGCCAGCAGTCCAACCTCGGGACTAGAGGACGAGCAGTACTTC.

This clone turned up a few times. The V and J genes are TRBV5-4 and TRBJ1-4; D is possibly TRBD1 (5 bases). The CDR3 totals 15 residues. Germline assignment: CDR1 SGHNT and CDR2 YYREEE (reference sequence). Trimming shortened V by 1 base and J by 8 bases, and 15 bases separated the two germline ends. The CDR3 loop reads CASSLMGEGEEKLFF. CDR3 in DNA: TGTGCCAGCAGCTTGATGGGGGAAGGGGAAGAAAAACTGTTTTTT.

CDR3 in amino acids: CASSLGRVGSEQYF. CDR3 in DNA: TGTGCCAGCAGCTTAGGTCGGGTCGGGTCCGAGCAGTACTTC. The chain recombines TRBV5-5 with TRBJ2-7, with D unclear. CDR1 and CDR2 from the germline V gene are SGHKS and YYEKEE (reference sequence). V was clipped by 2 bases and J by 6 bases, with 15 bases between them. CDR3 length equals 14 residues.

V gene TRBV5-1 combines with J gene TRBJ1-1, with TRBD1 matching 8 bases. V was clipped by 3 bases and J by 2 bases; unmatched bases: 6. CDR1 and CDR2 (germline): SGHRS, YFSETQ. CDR3 length equals 15 residues. The CDR3 bases are TGCGCCAGCAGCTCGACTGGACAGGGAAACACTGAAGCTTTCTTT. It encodes CASSSTGQGNTEAFF.

To note about this clone: One end of the junction is discordant with germline, which a read error may explain. The chain combines TRBV24-1 with TRBJ1-5; TRBD1 matches 10 bases. Germline lookup yields CDR1 KGHDR and CDR2 SFDVKD. The CDR3 extends over 13 amino acids. Here the CDR3 DNA reads TGTGCCACCAGTGATTACGGGACAGGGGACATGGATTTT. This sequence encodes CATSDYGTGDMDF.

The V call is TRBV12-3 or TRBV12-4, the J call TRBJ1-1, with D hard to call. The ends were cut back, 6 bases at V and 1 base at J, with 9 bases in the middle. The CDR3 contains 13 residues. The CDR3 nucleotides are TGTGCCAGCAGCTCAGACGGGAACACTGAAGCTTTCTTT. This gives the protein CASSSDGNTEAFF.

This chain uses TRBV2 with TRBJ1-6, with 7 bases matching TRBD1. CDR1 is SNHLY and CDR2 is FYNNEI in the germline V gene. CDR3 size: 15 residues. V was clipped by 4 bases and J by 6 bases; unmatched bases: 6. The CDR3 is CASSAQGDRNSPLHF. The DNA of the CDR3 is TGTGCCAGCAGTGCCCAGGGGGACCGTAATTCACCCCTCCACTTT.

This chain joins TRBV12-3 or TRBV12-4 and TRBJ2-5, with D possibly matching TRBD1 (5 bases). Trimming pared 6 bases from V and 2 bases from J, leaving 7 bases between. The CDR3 spans 12 residues. The CDR3 spells CASSPGQETQYF. DNA for the CDR3: TGTGCCAGCAGCCCAGGGCAAGAGACCCAGTACTTC.

The V gene is TRBV5-4, the J gene TRBJ2-3; no clear D gene. V lost 0 bases, J lost 6 bases, and 5 bases lay in between. The CDR3 has 12 residues. Germline V gives CDR1 SGHNT, CDR2 YYREEE (reference sequence). CDR3 bases: TGTGCCAGCAGCTTGGTTGTGGATACGCAGTATTTT. Amino acid sequence: CASSLVVDTQYF.

J is TRBJ2-6 and V is TRBV23-1, with D unresolved. TRBV23-1 carries the ORF label, with uncertain function. V lost 1 base, J lost 2 bases, and 18 bases lay in between. The length of the CDR3 is 19 residues. The chain's CDR3 is CASSQFCSTADPGANVLTF. The CDR3 bases are TGCGCCAGCAGTCAATTTTGCAGCACAGCCGATCCTGGGGCCAACGTCCTGACTTTC.

The chain joins TRBV18 to TRBJ2-1, with TRBD1 matching over 10 bases. CDR1 and CDR2 from the germline V gene are KGHSH and LQKENI. The CDR3 spans 19 residues. The ends lost 3 bases at V and 8 bases at J; junction bases unmatched: 19. DNA of the CDR3: TGTGCCAGCTCACCGGGAGATCGAGACAGGGGGCGTTATAGCGATGAGCAGTTCTTC. Translation: CASSPGDRDRGRYSDEQFF.

The chain is built from TRBV14 and TRBJ2-1; 9 bases line up with TRBD1. The CDR3 is 13 amino acids. Germline V gene data show CDR1 as SGHDN and CDR2 as FVKESK. The V and J ends lost 3 bases and 10 bases, in that order; junction bases with no gene match: 4. Here the CDR3 DNA reads TGTGCCAGCAGCCAGGACAGGGGAGGGGAGCAGTTCTTC. Protein product: CASSQDRGGEQFF.

V usage is TRBV7-2 and J usage is TRBJ2-1, with unresolved D. From germline, CDR1 is SGHTA and CDR2 FQGNSA. This CDR3 is 15 amino acids long. Trimming stripped 3 bases from V and 4 bases from J, with 13 bases between. CDR3 residues: CASSFGRRRYNEQFF. In DNA form, the CDR3 reads TGTGCCAGCAGCTTTGGACGTCGCAGGTACAATGAGCAGTTCTTC.

This sequence joins TRBV6-5 and TRBJ2-4; D possibly corresponds to TRBD2 (6 bases). Germline V gene sequence: CDR1 MNHEY, CDR2 SVGAGI. CDR3 size: 15 residues. V was clipped by 9 bases and J by 0 bases, with 15 bases between them. CDR3 residues: CASYGRGEAKNIQYF. CDR3 sequence (DNA): TGTGCCAGTTACGGGCGGGGTGAAGCCAAAAACATTCAGTACTTC.

This chain joins TRBV6-5 and TRBJ2-7; D is perhaps TRBD2 (7 bases). In germline, CDR1 is MNHEY, CDR2 SVGAGI. This CDR3 is 14 amino acids long. Trimming took off 7 bases at V and 4 bases at J, with 17 bases between the two ends. In DNA, the CDR3 is TGTGCCAGCAAAGCGGGACACGGGGGGTACGAGCAGTACTTC. This codes for CASKAGHGGYEQYF.